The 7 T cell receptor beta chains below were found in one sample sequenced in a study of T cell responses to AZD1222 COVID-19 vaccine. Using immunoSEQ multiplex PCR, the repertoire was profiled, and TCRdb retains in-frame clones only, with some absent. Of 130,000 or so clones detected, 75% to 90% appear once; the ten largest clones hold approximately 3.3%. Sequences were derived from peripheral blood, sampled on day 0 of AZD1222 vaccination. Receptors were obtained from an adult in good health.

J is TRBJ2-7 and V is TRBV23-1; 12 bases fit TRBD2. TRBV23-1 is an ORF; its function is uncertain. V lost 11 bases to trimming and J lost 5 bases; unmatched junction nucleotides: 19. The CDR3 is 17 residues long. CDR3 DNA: TGCGCCCCCGAGGCCCTAGCGGGAGGGAGTGTCGCGGACGAGCAGTACTTC. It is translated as CAPEALAGGSVADEQYF.

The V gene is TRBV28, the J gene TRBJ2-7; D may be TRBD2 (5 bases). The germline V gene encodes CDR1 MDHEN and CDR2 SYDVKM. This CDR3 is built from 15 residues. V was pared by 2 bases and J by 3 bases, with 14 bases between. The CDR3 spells CASSLRVARSYEQYF. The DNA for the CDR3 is TGTGCCAGCAGTTTAAGGGTAGCGAGAAGCTACGAGCAGTACTTC.

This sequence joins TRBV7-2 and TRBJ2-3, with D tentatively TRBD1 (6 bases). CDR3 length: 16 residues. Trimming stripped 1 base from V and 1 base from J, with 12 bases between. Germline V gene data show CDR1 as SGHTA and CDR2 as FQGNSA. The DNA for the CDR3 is TGTGCCAGCAGCTTAGGGCCGGGACAACGCACAGATACGCAGTATTTT. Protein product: CASSLGPGQRTDTQYF.

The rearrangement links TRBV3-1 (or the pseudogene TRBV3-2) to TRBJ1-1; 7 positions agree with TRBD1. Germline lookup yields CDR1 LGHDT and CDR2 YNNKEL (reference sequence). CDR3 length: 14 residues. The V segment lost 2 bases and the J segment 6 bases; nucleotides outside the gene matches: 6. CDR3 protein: CASSQSDRDSEAFF. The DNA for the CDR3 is TGTGCCAGCAGCCAATCTGACAGGGATTCTGAAGCTTTCTTT.

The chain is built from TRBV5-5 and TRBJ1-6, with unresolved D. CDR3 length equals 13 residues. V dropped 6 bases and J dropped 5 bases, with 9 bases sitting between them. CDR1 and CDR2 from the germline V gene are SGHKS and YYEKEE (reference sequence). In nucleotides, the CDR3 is TGTGCCAGCACTGCGAACAATAATTCACCCCTCCACTTT. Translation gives CASTANNNSPLHF.

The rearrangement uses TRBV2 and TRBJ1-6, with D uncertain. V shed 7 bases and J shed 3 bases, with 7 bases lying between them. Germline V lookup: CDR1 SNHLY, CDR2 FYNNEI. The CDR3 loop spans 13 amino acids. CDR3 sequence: CASTDNYNSPLHF. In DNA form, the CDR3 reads TGTGCCAGCACCGACAACTATAATTCACCCCTCCACTTT.

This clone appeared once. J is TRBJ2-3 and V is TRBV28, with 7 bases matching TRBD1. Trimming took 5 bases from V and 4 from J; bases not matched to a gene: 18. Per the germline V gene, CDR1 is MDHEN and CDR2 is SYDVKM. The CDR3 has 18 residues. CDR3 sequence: CASSHSTVTGVGADTQYF. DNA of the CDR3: TGTGCCAGCAGTCACTCGACCGTCACAGGGGTGGGCGCAGATACGCAGTATTTT.